Each of the 28 T cell receptor beta chains below was sequenced from the same sample in a study of T-cell reconstitution after alpha-beta-depleted transplantation in children. Unique molecular identifiers tagged the TCRbeta library. Each CDR3 protein gets one entry after TCRdb re-called the PCR reads with MiXCR. The sample holds about 72,000 distinct CDR3 sequences; approximately 7.4% are singletons and the top ten take approximately 2.4%. Material: PBMCs from the stem cell graft donor, obtained from the stem cell graft. Receptors were obtained from a human donor who donated a stem cell graft to a child with acute lymphoblastic leukemia.

This clonotype showed up many times. The chain combines TRBV18 with TRBJ2-3; D perhaps matches TRBD1 (6 bases). The germline gives CDR1 KGHSH, CDR2 LQKENI. This CDR3 is 17 amino acids long. Trimming stripped 2 bases from V and 3 bases from J, with 18 bases between. CDR3 sequence (DNA): TGTGCCAGCTCACCAAGCCCCAGTGGCAGGGGAACAGATACGCAGTATTTT. This encodes CASSPSPSGRGTDTQYF.

This clonotype was counted at least ten times. The J gene is TRBJ2-2, the V gene TRBV20-1; no definite D call. V dropped 3 bases and J dropped 5 bases, with 10 bases sitting between them. The CDR3 covers 13 residues. Germline V CDR1 and CDR2: DFQATT, SNEGSKA (reference sequence). CDR3 residues: CSASSTPTGELFF. The CDR3 coding sequence is TGCAGTGCTAGCAGTACACCAACCGGGGAGCTGTTTTTT.

This clonotype was counted only a few times. The chain carries TRBV4-1 and TRBJ2-1; D is unresolved. The CDR3 is 12 amino acids. Germline CDR1 MGHRA, CDR2 YSYEKL. Trimming removed 1 base at V and 5 bases at J, with 3 bases between. The CDR3 reads CASSQADNEQFF. In nucleotides, the CDR3 is TGCGCCAGCAGCCAAGCGGACAATGAGCAGTTCTTC.

In this sample, this clonotype turned up a few times. The chain joins TRBV7-8 to TRBJ1-3, with D unresolved. The CDR3 is 14 amino acids. Looked up from germline, CDR1 is SGHVS and CDR2 is FQNEAQ. V lost 4 bases to trimming and J lost 1 base, with 8 bases between them. This CDR3 is CASSSAGSGNTIYF. CDR3 in DNA: TGTGCCAGCAGCTCGGCGGGTTCTGGAAACACCATATATTTT.

The chain links TRBV7-3 to TRBJ2-1, with no clear D. The CDR3 runs to 13 residues. With 5 bases removed from V and 7 bases from J, the gap between germline ends came to 12 bases. Germline V lookup: CDR1 SGHTA, CDR2 FQGTGA. CDR3: CASSTTNPNEQFF. The CDR3 region has the DNA TGTGCCAGCAGCACGACGAACCCGAATGAGCAGTTCTTC.

This clonotype was seen only a few times. The junction departs from the called germline gene at one end, perhaps through a read error. The chain uses TRBV29-1 and TRBJ2-7; D gene unclear. Germline values: CDR1 SQVTM, CDR2 ANQGSEA. CDR3 length: 12 amino acids. DNA of the CDR3: TGCAGCGCTGAATCACAGACCTACGAGCAGTACTTC. Its protein product is CSAESQTYEQYF.

This clonotype occurred many times. This may come from a read error, since a much larger clone is one base off. CDR3 loop: CASSSRPLSGELFF. The CDR3 coding sequence is TGTGCCAGCAGCTCCCGGCCACTCAGCGGGGAGCTGTTTTTT. This chain connects TRBV5-1 to TRBJ2-2, with D hard to call. From germline, CDR1 is SGHRS and CDR2 YFSETQ. This CDR3 spans 14 amino acids.

The table lists this clonotype with a few counts. The CDR3 sequence is CSVAGLADSYEQYF. The DNA of the CDR3 is TGCAGCGTTGCCGGACTAGCGGACTCCTACGAGCAGTACTTC. This chain joins TRBV29-1 and TRBJ2-7; 10 bases match TRBD2. In germline, CDR1 is SQVTM, CDR2 ANQGSEA. The CDR3 has 14 amino acids. Trimming cost V 4 bases and J 0 bases; bases outside gene matches: 3.

This clonotype was found many times. The chain employs TRBV12-3 or TRBV12-4 and TRBJ2-1; D call uncertain. V lost 5 bases, J lost 3 bases, and 2 bases lay in between. This CDR3 is 11 amino acids long. The CDR3 DNA reads as TGTGCCAGCAGTAACTACAATGAGCAGTTCTTC. It translates to CASSNYNEQFF.

The table lists this clonotype with many counts. This chain joins TRBV12-3 or TRBV12-4 and TRBJ1-1; no definite D call. CDR3 size: 13 residues. Trimming took off 3 bases at V and 3 bases at J, with 8 bases between the two ends. CDR3 in amino acids: CASSFVQDTEAFF. In DNA form, the CDR3 reads TGTGCCAGCAGTTTTGTGCAAGACACTGAAGCTTTCTTT.

This clonotype was counted many times. This chain connects TRBV5-1 to TRBJ2-2; 9 positions agree with TRBD1. V lost 1 base to trimming and J lost 6 bases; unmatched junction nucleotides: 10. Germline V gene lookup returns CDR1 SGHRS and CDR2 YFSETQ. The CDR3 length is 17 residues. CDR3: CASSLPSKQGASGELFF. CDR3 coding DNA: TGCGCCAGCAGCTTGCCGTCGAAACAGGGGGCTTCCGGGGAGCTGTTTTTT.

This clonotype was seen repeatedly, ten times or more. This sequence joins TRBV12-3 or TRBV12-4 and TRBJ2-7, with TRBD2 matching over 7 bases. The CDR3 has 17 residues. The trim removed 0 bases at V and 0 bases at J, leaving 8 bases unmatched. The CDR3 spells CASSLAHGGLSSYEQYF. The CDR3 DNA reads as TGTGCCAGCAGTTTAGCCCACGGGGGGTTAAGCTCCTACGAGCAGTACTTC.

This clonotype was detected many times. The J gene is TRBJ1-4, the V gene TRBV3-1; perhaps TRBD1 as D (5 bases). The V gene's germline CDR1 is LGHDT and CDR2 YNNKEL (reference sequence). The CDR3 loop spans 15 amino acids. Trimming cost V 4 bases and J 11 bases, with 20 bases left between them. CDR3 nucleotides: TGTGCCAGCAGCCTGAGGGACGGAGGGACGGACAAACTGTTTTTT. Amino acids: CASSLRDGGTDKLFF.

The chain carries TRBV29-1 and TRBJ2-3; maybe TRBD2 (6 bases). The CDR3 contains 13 residues. Between the trimmed V and J ends, which lost 4 bases and 6 bases, there was a span of 14 bases. CDR1 is SQVTM and CDR2 is ANQGSEA in the germline V gene. This CDR3 reads CSVGGEVADTQYF. The CDR3 nucleotides read TGCAGCGTTGGAGGGGAGGTTGCCGATACGCAGTATTTT.

Turning to this clonotype: The CDR3 ends on some other residue instead of the conserved phenylalanine or tryptophan, so this is likely a read error. This chain joins TRBV10-3 and TRBJ1-3; 9 bases line up with TRBD1. The germline gives CDR1 ENHRY, CDR2 SYGVKD. The CDR3 has 17 amino acids. V trimming: 6 bases; J trimming: 0 bases; junction bases outside the gene matches: 9. CDR3 bases: TGTGCCATCAGCTCCGGGACAGGGAGGGGCTCTGGAAACACCATATATTCT. Translating it yields CAISSGTGRGSGNTIYS.

There are many counts of this clonotype. The rearrangement joins TRBV5-1 to TRBJ2-3; 8 bases match TRBD1. In germline, CDR1 is SGHRS, CDR2 YFSETQ. This CDR3 contains 13 residues. Trimming at V came to 4 bases and at J to 4 bases, leaving 2 bases not matched to a gene. The CDR3 loop is CASSPTGADTQYF. As DNA, the CDR3 is TGCGCCAGCAGCCCGACAGGGGCAGATACGCAGTATTTT.

This clonotype was observed many times. The gene calls are TRBV9 and TRBJ2-4; D unresolved. V lost 4 bases and J 9 bases, leaving 14 bases between the germline ends. Germline-derived CDR1 and CDR2 are SGDLS and YYNGEE. The CDR3 contains 13 residues. DNA for the CDR3: TGTGCCAGCAGCCCACGGGCGGACGGCATTCAGTACTTC. Its translation: CASSPRADGIQYF.

This clonotype was observed a few times. The chain carries TRBV28 and TRBJ2-7, with a weak D call TRBD1 (6 bases). Germline loops: CDR1 MDHEN, CDR2 SYDVKM. The V gene lost 2 bases and the J gene lost 0 bases, with 11 bases spanning the gap. This CDR3 is 15 amino acids long. Here the CDR3 DNA reads TGTGCCAGCAGTTTAGGGGACATCCTCTCCTACGAGCAGTACTTC. Translation: CASSLGDILSYEQYF.

This clonotype has ten or more counts. The chain joins TRBV12-3 or TRBV12-4 to TRBJ1-5; no definite D call. Trimming shortened V by 7 bases and J by 1 base, and 11 bases separated the two germline ends. The CDR3 spans 14 residues. The CDR3 region has the DNA TGTGCCAGCACTGTAGAGGAAAGCAATCAGCCCCAGCATTTT. Protein: CASTVEESNQPQHF.

This clonotype showed up many times. This chain links TRBV5-8 with TRBJ2-1; tentative D call: TRBD1 (5 bases). Germline CDR1 SGHTS, CDR2 YDEGEE. The CDR3 has 17 residues. Trimming took 3 bases from V and 0 from J, leaving 16 bases between them. The CDR3 protein is CASSSTPDSRSYNEQFF. The CDR3 DNA follows: TGTGCCAGCAGCTCTACCCCCGACAGTCGCTCCTACAATGAGCAGTTCTTC.

This clonotype was observed at least ten times. The gene calls are TRBV7-9 and TRBJ2-3; 7 nucleotides match TRBD2. CDR3 length: 16 residues. Germline trimming cut 1 base from V and 0 bases from J; bases unmatched to any gene: 4. Germline CDR1 reads SEHNR; CDR2 reads FQNEAQ (reference sequence). Written as DNA, the CDR3 is TGTGCCAGCAGCTTAGGAGCGGGGCCTAGCACAGATACGCAGTATTTT. As protein: CASSLGAGPSTDTQYF.

This clonotype was counted at least ten times. The junction differs from germline at one of its ends, possibly a read error. The V and J genes are TRBV7-9 and TRBJ2-7; 10 bases are shared with TRBD2. CDR3 length equals 12 residues. Germline V gives CDR1 SEHNR, CDR2 FQNEAQ (reference sequence). The CDR3 sequence is CASSLETSGANF. CDR3 bases: TGTGCCAGCAGCTTAGAAACTAGCGGGGCAAACTTC. The full variable domain, with the rest looked up from reference TRBV7-9 and TRBJ2-7, is DTGVSQNPRHKITKRGQNVTFRCDPISEHNRLYWYRQTLGQGPEFLTYFQNEAQLEKSRLLSDRFSAERPKGSFSTLEIQRTEQGDSAMYLCASSLETSGANFGPGTRLTVT.

This clonotype has a count of ten or more. V usage is TRBV14 and J usage is TRBJ2-7; 8 nucleotides match TRBD2. After removal of 4 bases from V and 0 bases from J, the junction contained 5 bases not matched to a gene. The germline V gene has CDR1 SGHDN and CDR2 FVKESK. The CDR3 extends over 15 amino acids. Here the CDR3 reads CASSRGGSLSYEQYF. The CDR3 nucleotides are TGTGCCAGCAGCCGCGGGGGGTCCCTCTCCTACGAGCAGTACTTC.

This clonotype occurred a few times. V is TRBV27 and J is TRBJ2-1; TRBD2 aligns across 10 bases. CDR1 and CDR2 (germline): MNHEY, SMNVEV (reference sequence). This CDR3 has 16 amino acids. Trimming cost V 3 bases and J 6 bases; bases outside gene matches: 8. The DNA for the CDR3 is TGTGCCAGCAGTTTTTGGGTAGCGGGGGGTCTCAATGAGCAGTTCTTC. As protein: CASSFWVAGGLNEQFF.

This clonotype occurred many times. The chain uses TRBV20-1 and TRBJ2-1; D is unclear. In germline, CDR1 is DFQATT, CDR2 SNEGSKA (reference sequence). Trimming shortened V by 3 bases and J by 9 bases, and 12 bases separated the two germline ends. This CDR3 is built from 12 residues. This chain's CDR3 is CSASRPRTEQFF. CDR3 coding DNA: TGCAGTGCTAGTAGGCCGAGGACTGAGCAGTTCTTC.

This clonotype was seen repeatedly, ten times or more. CDR3 amino acids: CASSLTGTASTDTQYF. CDR3 nucleotides: TGTGCCAGCAGCTTGACCGGGACAGCATCCACAGATACGCAGTATTTT. The V and J genes are TRBV7-2 and TRBJ2-3; TRBD1 aligns across 7 bases. The germline V gene has CDR1 SGHTA and CDR2 FQGNSA. V lost 3 bases to trimming and J lost 2 bases; unmatched junction nucleotides: 8. CDR3 length equals 16 residues.

There are many counts of this clonotype. This chain uses TRBV29-1 with TRBJ2-1, with 7 bases lining up with TRBD2. The V segment lost 3 bases and the J segment 5 bases; nucleotides outside the gene matches: 13. The germline gives CDR1 SQVTM, CDR2 ANQGSEA. This CDR3 region has 16 residues. The CDR3 here is CSVDGGGTISNNEQFF. Written as DNA, the CDR3 is TGCAGCGTTGACGGGGGAGGGACTATTTCAAACAATGAGCAGTTCTTC.

Ten or more counts support this clonotype. V usage is TRBV27 and J usage is TRBJ1-1; 8 bases align to TRBD1. J lost 2 bases, V lost 3 bases, and 5 bases had no gene match. Germline loops: CDR1 MNHEY, CDR2 SMNVEV (reference sequence). The CDR3 sequence is 15 residues long. The CDR3 bases are TGTGCCAGCAGTTTGCAGGGGGCCGCCAACACTGAAGCTTTCTTT. This gives the protein CASSLQGAANTEAFF.